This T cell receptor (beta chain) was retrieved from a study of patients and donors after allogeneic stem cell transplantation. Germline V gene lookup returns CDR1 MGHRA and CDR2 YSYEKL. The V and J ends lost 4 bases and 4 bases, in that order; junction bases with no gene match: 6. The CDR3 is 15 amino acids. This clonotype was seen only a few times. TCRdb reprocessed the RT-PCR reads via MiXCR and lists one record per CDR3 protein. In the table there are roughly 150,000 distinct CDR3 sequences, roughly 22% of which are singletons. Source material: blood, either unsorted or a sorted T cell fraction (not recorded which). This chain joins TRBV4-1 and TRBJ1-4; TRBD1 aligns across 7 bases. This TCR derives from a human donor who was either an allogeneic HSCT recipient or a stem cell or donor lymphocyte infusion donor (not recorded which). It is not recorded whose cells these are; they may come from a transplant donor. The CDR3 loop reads CASSPEGGYNEKLFF. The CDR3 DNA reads TGCGCCAGCAGCCCAGAAGGGGGCTATAATGAAAAACTGTTTTTT.